These 10 T cell receptor beta chains were sequenced from one sample in a study of blood T cell repertoires in COVID-19. Libraries were prepared by immunoSEQ multiplex PCR; TCRdb keeps only in-frame clonotypes and omits some of them. The sample carries some 150,000 clones, around 85% recorded once. Input material: peripheral blood. These receptors were obtained from a woman in her sixties or seventies with acute or convalescent COVID-19.

V is TRBV9 and J is TRBJ2-1; 9 bases map to TRBD2. The germline gives CDR1 SGDLS, CDR2 YYNGEE. The CDR3 loop spans 17 amino acids. J lost 0 bases, V lost 0 bases, and 4 bases had no gene match. The CDR3, as DNA: TGTGCCAGCAGCGTAGCTTTTAGCGGGGGCTCCTACAATGAGCAGTTCTTC. Its translation is CASSVAFSGGSYNEQFF. Full variable domain (missing parts from reference TRBV9 and TRBJ2-1): DSGVTQTPKHLITATGQRVTLRCSPRSGDLSVYWYQQSLDQGLQFLIQYYNGEERAKGNILERFSAQQFPDLHSELNLSSLELGDSALYFCASSVAFSGGSYNEQFFGPGTRLTVL.

The chain uses TRBV14 and TRBJ2-3, with D uncertain. Trimming stripped 4 bases from V and 6 bases from J, with 5 bases between. Germline CDR1 is SGHDN and CDR2 is FVKESK. This CDR3 has 11 amino acids. The CDR3 region has the DNA TGTGCCAGCAGCCCCGGTGATACGCAGTATTTT. This gives the protein CASSPGDTQYF.

The chain links TRBV6-5 to TRBJ1-2; TRBD1 aligns across 8 bases. Looked up from germline, CDR1 is MNHEY and CDR2 is SVGAGI. Unmatched junction bases numbered 7, after V lost 0 bases and J lost 13 bases. The CDR3 length is 13 residues. In nucleotides, the CDR3 is TGTGCCAGCAGTTACTCGACCCAGGGGGCGTGCACCTTC. Its protein is CASSYSTQGACTF.

The chain recombines TRBV9 with TRBJ1-1; D remains unclear. The V gene lost 4 bases and the J gene lost 3 bases, with 4 bases spanning the gap. Germline CDR1 SGDLS, CDR2 YYNGEE. CDR3 length: 11 amino acids. CDR3 in amino acids: CASSRDTEAFF. The DNA of the CDR3 is TGTGCCAGCAGCCGGGACACTGAAGCTTTCTTT.

The chain has TRBV19 and TRBJ1-1; D remains unclear. CDR1 and CDR2 (germline): LNHDA, SQIVND (reference sequence). This CDR3 spans 12 amino acids. The V gene lost 1 base and the J gene lost 8 bases, with 8 bases spanning the gap. The CDR3, as DNA: TGTGCCAGTAGTATAGGAGGCAGCGAAGCTTTCTTT. Protein sequence: CASSIGGSEAFF.

As regards this clone: Germline and junction disagree at one end, which may indicate a read error. Additional DNA sequences in this sample encode the identical CDR3. The rearrangement links TRBV11-2 to TRBJ1-6, with D possibly being TRBD1 (5 bases). The CDR3 sequence is 16 residues long. CDR1 is SGHAT and CDR2 is FQNNGV in the germline V gene. This CDR3 is CASSLRSGWDNSPLHF. The CDR3 DNA sequence: TGTGCCAGCAGCTTACGTTCAGGGTGGGATAATTCACCTCTCCACTTT.

The chain recombines TRBV7-9 with TRBJ2-1; 7 nucleotides line up with TRBD2. CDR3 length equals 16 residues. CDR1 and CDR2 (germline): SEHNR, FQNEAQ (reference sequence). V shed 4 bases and J 3 bases; nucleotides not matched to a gene: 9. CDR3 sequence reads: CASSSLTAGVYNEQFF. The CDR3 DNA is TGTGCCAGCAGCTCCCTTACCGCGGGGGTCTACAATGAGCAGTTCTTC.

The chain joins TRBV5-1 to TRBJ1-1; perhaps TRBD1 as D (6 bases). The V end lost 0 bases, the J end lost 7 bases, and 16 bases lay between the germline ends. Germline V lookup: CDR1 SGHRS, CDR2 YFSETQ. The CDR3 spans 15 residues. The DNA for the CDR3 is TGCGCCAGCAGCTTGGAGGGGGTAATCGGTTATGAAGCTTTCTTT. Its protein product is CASSLEGVIGYEAFF. Full variable domain (missing parts from reference TRBV5-1 and TRBJ1-1): KAGVTQTPRYLIKTRGQQVTLSCSPISGHRSVSWYQQTPGQGLQFLFEYFSETQRNKGNFPGRFSGRQFSNSRSEMNVSTLELGDSALYLCASSLEGVIGYEAFFGQGTRLTVV.

The gene calls are TRBV7-9 and TRBJ1-2, with a tentative D call TRBD1 (5 bases). V was pared by 1 base and J by 4 bases, with 10 bases between. Germline CDR1 is SEHNR and CDR2 is FQNEAQ (reference sequence). The CDR3 is 14 residues long. As DNA, the CDR3 is TGTGCCAGCAGCTTAGGTCCGGGGGTCTATGGCTACACCTTC. Protein: CASSLGPGVYGYTF.

This chain links TRBV21-1 with TRBJ2-2; the table's D call TRBD1 went unverified against the DNA. TRBV21-1 is reported as a pseudogene. The CDR3 sequence is 15 residues long. CDR3 coding DNA: TGTGCCAGCAGTCAAAGGGGACAGGGGGCCGGGGAGCTGTTTTTT. It is translated as CASSQRGQGAGELFF.